The next 21 T cell receptor beta chains were all read from a single sample in a study of blood T cell repertoires in COVID-19. Profiling relied on immunoSEQ multiplex PCR, and the TCRdb table lists in-frame clones only, not all of them. The sample has around 290,000 clones, about 87% seen once. Sequencing input: peripheral blood. These receptors all stem from a woman in her fifties or sixties who had recovered from COVID-19.

The genes are TRBV19 and TRBJ2-1; the match to TRBD2 covers 10 bases. From germline, CDR1 is LNHDA and CDR2 SQIVND (reference sequence). CDR3 size: 15 residues. V was clipped by 3 bases and J by 8 bases; unmatched bases: 7. The CDR3 DNA is TGTGCCAGTAGTATCTCAGCGGGAGGGCCCCATGAGCAGTTCTTC. The encoded protein is CASSISAGGPHEQFF. The variable domain in full, completed from reference TRBV19 and TRBJ2-1, reads DGGITQSPKYLFRKEGQNVTLSCEQNLNHDAMYWYRQDPGQGLRLIYYSQIVNDFQKGDIAEGYSVSREKKESFPLTVTSAQKNPTAFYLCASSISAGGPHEQFFGPGTRLTVL.

The chain couples TRBV4-1 to TRBJ2-7, with 10 bases lining up with TRBD1. V was pared by 3 bases and J by 0 bases, with 5 bases of the junction left unmatched. CDR1 is MGHRA, CDR2 YSYEKL, per germline. This CDR3 contains 16 residues. This chain's CDR3 is CASSQDRGTSSYEQYF. CDR3 coding DNA: TGCGCCAGCAGCCAGGACAGGGGGACGAGCTCCTACGAGCAGTACTTC.

The table lists this clone with a count of one. The V gene is TRBV6-2 or TRBV6-3, the J gene TRBJ2-3; TRBD2 aligns across 10 bases. Trimming removed 4 bases from V and 2 bases from J; junction bases left unmatched: 3. Germline-derived CDR1 and CDR2 are MNHEY and SVGEGT. CDR3 length: 15 residues. CDR3 region: CASSWSGGATDTQYF. For the CDR3, the DNA is TGTGCCAGCAGTTGGAGCGGGGGGGCCACAGATACGCAGTATTTT.

This sequence joins TRBV19 and TRBJ2-3, with 9 bases fitting TRBD2. The V segment lost 7 bases and the J segment 2 bases; nucleotides outside the gene matches: 7. Germline V lookup: CDR1 LNHDA, CDR2 SQIVND (reference sequence). The CDR3 length is 15 residues. CDR3 loop: CASTLAGESTDTQYF. CDR3 nucleotide sequence: TGTGCCAGTACATTAGCGGGGGAGTCCACAGATACGCAGTATTTT.

The chain employs TRBV19 and TRBJ2-5, with 9 nucleotides matching TRBD1. Germline CDR1 is LNHDA and CDR2 is SQIVND (reference sequence). Trimming removed 6 bases from V and 4 bases from J; junction bases left unmatched: 3. There are 13 residues in the CDR3. The CDR3 bases are TGTGCCAGTAGCGGGACAGGGTCAGAGACCCAGTACTTC. It is translated as CASSGTGSETQYF.

V is TRBV20-1 and J is TRBJ2-5, with D maybe TRBD2 (6 bases). Germline CDR1 and CDR2: DFQATT and SNEGSKA (reference sequence). CDR3 length: 11 residues. DNA of the CDR3: TGCAGCCTCGAGACTGGCGGGGCCCAGTACTTC. As protein: CSLETGGAQYF.

This chain uses TRBV7-6 with TRBJ2-7, with 7 bases lining up with TRBD1. CDR1 is SGHVS, CDR2 FNYEAQ, per germline. The CDR3 loop spans 16 amino acids. V shed 5 bases, J shed 3 bases, and the junction held 13 bases outside the gene matches. The CDR3 DNA reads as TGTGCCAGCAGCGCCACACCGGGACAGACCCTCTACGAGCAGTACTTC. Residues: CASSATPGQTLYEQYF.

The genes are TRBV11-2 and TRBJ2-7; D is perhaps TRBD1 (6 bases). Germline V gene sequence: CDR1 SGHAT, CDR2 FQNNGV. The CDR3 spans 14 residues. V was shortened by 5 bases and J by 2 bases, with 13 bases between the two germline ends. The CDR3 is CASSPMTGAYEQYF. DNA for the CDR3: TGTGCCAGCAGCCCAATGACAGGAGCCTACGAGCAGTACTTC.

The rearrangement links TRBV4-1 to TRBJ2-5, with D perhaps TRBD2 (6 bases). CDR3 length: 12 residues. The V and J ends lost 2 bases and 9 bases respectively, with 10 bases between them. The germline V gene encodes CDR1 MGHRA and CDR2 YSYEKL. As DNA, the CDR3 is TGCGCCAGCAGCCAAACCCGGGGGTCCCAGTACTTC. It codes for CASSQTRGSQYF.

The V call is TRBV5-5, the J call TRBJ2-3; D remains ambiguous. Trimming removed 2 bases from V and 4 bases from J, with 11 bases in between. Germline-derived CDR1 and CDR2 are SGHKS and YYEKEE (reference sequence). The CDR3 is 14 amino acids. CDR3: CASSFRLRADTQYF. The CDR3 DNA reads as TGTGCCAGCAGCTTCCGACTGAGAGCAGATACGCAGTATTTT.

The chain has TRBV7-3 and TRBJ2-3; D unresolved. The CDR3 is 15 residues long. Germline lookup yields CDR1 SGHTA and CDR2 FQGTGA. Trimming cost V 5 bases and J 2 bases, with 14 bases left between them. The CDR3 loop reads CASSPRLSSTDTQYF. CDR3 in DNA: TGTGCCAGCAGCCCGCGATTATCATCCACAGATACGCAGTATTTT.

This clone occurred a few times. This sequence joins TRBV12-3 or TRBV12-4 and TRBJ1-4; D not resolved. This CDR3 is built from 13 residues. Trimming took 3 bases from V and 7 from J, leaving 9 bases between them. The CDR3 protein is CASSFDTAEKLFF. DNA of the CDR3: TGTGCCAGCAGTTTCGATACAGCTGAAAAACTGTTTTTT.

This chain connects TRBV3-1 (or the pseudogene TRBV3-2) to TRBJ2-7; 10 nucleotides match TRBD2. Germline CDR1 and CDR2: LGHDT and YNNKEL (reference sequence). The J segment lost 6 bases and the V segment lost 5 bases, leaving 7 bases of the junction unmatched. The CDR3 contains 14 residues. The CDR3 DNA follows: TGTGCCAGCAGCGCCACTAGCGGGGTCGCCGAGCAGTACTTC. Translation: CASSATSGVAEQYF.

This clone was counted only a few times. The chain links TRBV7-9 to TRBJ2-1, with D maybe TRBD1 (6 bases). Trimming stripped 10 bases from V and 5 bases from J, with 18 bases between. Germline-derived CDR1 and CDR2 are SEHNR and FQNEAQ (reference sequence). There are 14 residues in the CDR3. The DNA for the CDR3 is TGTGCCATCCTCCGGGACAACGATAACAATGAGCAGTTCTTC. Amino acids: CAILRDNDNNEQFF.

The rearrangement uses TRBV9 and TRBJ1-1; the D is unclear. Germline V lookup: CDR1 SGDLS, CDR2 YYNGEE. This CDR3 contains 15 residues. V was clipped by 3 bases and J by 6 bases, with 18 bases between them. CDR3 DNA sequence: TGTGCCAGCAGCGCGGACGGCGCGGTGAGGGCTGAAGCTTTCTTT. It yields the protein CASSADGAVRAEAFF.

In this sample, this clone turned up once. The chain carries TRBV14 and TRBJ2-1; 14 bases are a match to TRBD2. The CDR3 runs to 19 residues. The V gene's germline CDR1 is SGHDN and CDR2 FVKESK. V gave up 3 bases and J gave up 0 bases; unmatched junction bases: 7. The CDR3 DNA reads as TGTGCCAGCAGCCACGGACTAGCGGGGGGTCCGAGCTCCTACAATGAGCAGTTCTTC. Translating gives CASSHGLAGGPSSYNEQFF.

The V call is TRBV9, the J call TRBJ2-3; TRBD2 agrees at 15 bases. The CDR3 contains 19 residues. Per germline, CDR1 SGDLS and CDR2 YYNGEE. J was trimmed by 3 bases and V by 3 bases; bases with no gene match: 11. The chain's CDR3 is CASSELGLAGGGRTDTQYF. The DNA for the CDR3 is TGTGCCAGCAGCGAATTGGGACTAGCGGGGGGAGGGAGAACAGATACGCAGTATTTT. The whole variable domain, remainder taken from reference TRBV9 and TRBJ2-3, is DSGVTQTPKHLITATGQRVTLRCSPRSGDLSVYWYQQSLDQGLQFLIQYYNGEERAKGNILERFSAQQFPDLHSELNLSSLELGDSALYFCASSELGLAGGGRTDTQYFGPGTRLTVL.

The chain joins TRBV27 to TRBJ2-7; no firm D call. This CDR3 is built from 14 residues. From germline, CDR1 is MNHEY and CDR2 SMNVEV (reference sequence). V lost 1 base to trimming and J lost 0 bases, with 7 bases between them. In DNA, the CDR3 is TGTGCCAGCAGTTTATACGGTCCCTCCTACGAGCAGTACTTC. This codes for CASSLYGPSYEQYF.

This clone has more than one count but fewer than ten. The chain is built from TRBV7-8 and TRBJ2-7; possible D gene TRBD1, 6 bases. V shed 5 bases and J shed 2 bases, with 13 bases lying between them. This CDR3 has 14 amino acids. Germline CDR1 SGHVS, CDR2 FQNEAQ. CDR3 sequence reads: CASSLRQATYEQYF. CDR3 coding DNA: TGTGCCAGCAGCCTACGACAGGCCACCTACGAGCAGTACTTC.

V and J are TRBV2 and TRBJ1-4, with D uncertain. V gave up 7 bases and J gave up 4 bases, with 16 bases separating them. The CDR3 length is 15 residues. The germline V gene encodes CDR1 SNHLY and CDR2 FYNNEI. CDR3 residues: CASKKNSGNNEKLFF. The CDR3 DNA reads TGTGCCAGCAAAAAGAACTCGGGGAATAATGAAAAACTGTTTTTT.

This sequence joins TRBV9 and TRBJ2-3; maybe TRBD2 (7 bases). The V end was cut by 4 bases, the J end by 1 base, with 10 bases between. Germline V CDR1 and CDR2: SGDLS, YYNGEE. This CDR3 is built from 14 residues. This CDR3 is CASSRGAGTDTQYF. The CDR3 nucleotides read TGTGCCAGCAGCCGGGGGGCAGGCACAGATACGCAGTATTTT.